The entry that follows covers one TCR beta chain sequence. What it recognizes is unknown. This sample was included in a study of radiotherapy plus CTLA-4 blockade in lung cancer. Turning to the study itself: Objective response rate was about 20%; disease control rate, about 28%. Findings of the study overall: Per reports, early blood T cell clone dynamics, plus interferon-beta, forecast response most strongly. In blood, after radiotherapy plus ipilimumab, tumor-derived TCR clones expanded.

It was focal radiation plus CTLA-4 blockade with ipilimumab that patients with chemo-refractory metastatic non-small-cell lung cancer received. Trimming cost V 1 base and J 3 bases; bases outside gene matches: 8. The CDR3 is made up of 16 amino acids. CDR1 is SGHVS and CDR2 is FQNEAQ in the germline V gene. The data were produced by immunoSEQ multiplex PCR, yet TCRdb's version contains in-frame clones alone and is incomplete. The sample includes under 40,000 clones, approximately 70% of them seen just once. This TCR was sampled from a human donor with non-small cell lung cancer who had stable disease on radiotherapy plus ipilimumab. This chain links TRBV7-8 with TRBJ2-7; 8 bases are shared with TRBD1. This material consisted of peripheral blood, taken from a patient treated with radiotherapy plus ipilimumab. The CDR3 spells CASSLGLQGVFYEQYF. The CDR3 DNA reads TGTGCCAGCAGCTTAGGTCTACAGGGGGTATTCTACGAGCAGTACTTC.